This is a list of T cell receptor beta chains from one sample in a study of cytomegalovirus exposure and HLA in healthy donors. Clones were sequenced by immunoSEQ multiplex PCR, and TCRdb holds only the in-frame ones, with some missing. The sample yields roughly 190,000 clones, around 77% seen once. Sequencing was done on a sample of PBMCs. The receptors derive from a female donor in good health and CMV-seronegative. Both conserved end residues are part of each CDR3. The order of the fields is clone size, V gene, J gene, D gene, CDR3 DNA, CDR3 protein. A D gene is named only where the DNA matches it firmly. Not all rows give a size; the values are once, few, many and, for expanded clones, a class.

clone size: NA
V gene: TRBV6-6
J gene: TRBJ2-7
D gene: NA
CDR3 DNA: TGTGCCAGCAGTTACGGACAGGGAGGGTACGAGCAGTACTTC
CDR3 protein: CASSYGQGGYEQYF

clone size: NA
V gene: TRBV5-1
J gene: TRBJ1-1
D gene: NA
CDR3 DNA: TGCGCCAGCAGCCGGGAGGGCAGAGACACTGAAGCTTTCTTT
CDR3 protein: CASSREGRDTEAFF

clone size: NA
V gene: TRBV15
J gene: TRBJ1-2
D gene: NA
CDR3 DNA: TGTGCCACCAGCAGAGACGAGGGTATCGATGGCTACACCTTC
CDR3 protein: CATSRDEGIDGYTF

clone size: NA
V gene: TRBV7-2
J gene: TRBJ1-6
D gene: NA
CDR3 DNA: TGTGCCAGCAGCTTAGCGCGTATACCGTGGAATTCACCCCTCCACTTT
CDR3 protein: CASSLARIPWNSPLHF

clone size: NA
V gene: TRBV11-3
J gene: TRBJ2-1
D gene: TRBD2
CDR3 DNA: TGTGCCAGCAGCCCCGGACTAGCGGAGCAGCAGTTCTTC
CDR3 protein: CASSPGLAEQQFF

clone size: NA
V gene: TRBV5-6
J gene: TRBJ1-2
D gene: NA
CDR3 DNA: TGTGCCAGCAGCCCAGGCGGGAACAAAGCTAACTATGGCTACACCTTC
CDR3 protein: CASSPGGNKANYGYTF

clone size: NA
V gene: TRBV14
J gene: TRBJ2-5
D gene: NA
CDR3 DNA: TGTGCCAGCAACGGGGGAAGGGGTCTCCGCCAAGAGACCCAGTACTTC
CDR3 protein: CASNGGRGLRQETQYF

clone size: NA
V gene: TRBV2
J gene: TRBJ1-4
D gene: NA
CDR3 DNA: TGTGCCAGCGTACTTGGGACAAGGGAAAAACTGTTTTTT
CDR3 protein: CASVLGTREKLFF

clone size: once
V gene: TRBV9
J gene: TRBJ2-5
D gene: NA
CDR3 DNA: TGTGCCAGCACCAGGGGGGCTACACTCATGACCCAAGAGACCCAGTACTTC
CDR3 protein: CASTRGATLMTQETQYF

clone size: once
V gene: TRBV25-1
J gene: TRBJ1-5
D gene: NA
CDR3 DNA: TGTGCCAGCAGTGAGGCAGGGAATCAGCCCCAGCATTTT
CDR3 protein: CASSEAGNQPQHF

clone size: once
V gene: TRBV6-6
J gene: TRBJ1-2
D gene: TRBD1
CDR3 DNA: TGTGCCAACTCGGGGCAGGGGGCTGGCTACACCTTC
CDR3 protein: CANSGQGAGYTF

clone size: NA
V gene: TRBV5-4
J gene: TRBJ2-7
D gene: TRBD1
CDR3 DNA: TGTGCCAGCAGCCTCCGGGACAGGGGATACGAGCAGTACTTC
CDR3 protein: CASSLRDRGYEQYF

clone size: NA
V gene: TRBV12-5
J gene: TRBJ2-3
D gene: NA
CDR3 DNA: TGTGCTAGTGGTTTGGTAATCGCCGGTAGCACAGATACGCAGTATTTT
CDR3 protein: CASGLVIAGSTDTQYF

clone size: NA
V gene: TRBV5-6
J gene: TRBJ1-5
D gene: TRBD1
CDR3 DNA: TGTGCCAGCAGCTTCACAGGGGGCGATCAGCCCCAGCATTTT
CDR3 protein: CASSFTGGDQPQHF

clone size: NA
V gene: TRBV21-1
J gene: TRBJ2-7
D gene: NA
CDR3 DNA: TGTGCCAGCAGCAAAGGAGGGGGCGAGCAGTACTTC
CDR3 protein: CASSKGGGEQYF

clone size: NA
V gene: TRBV14
J gene: TRBJ1-1
D gene: NA
CDR3 DNA: TGTGCCAGCAGCCAAGAAACCGCGGCGGGACCTGAAGCTTTCTTT
CDR3 protein: CASSQETAAGPEAFF

clone size: few
V gene: TRBV11-3
J gene: TRBJ2-3
D gene: TRBD2
CDR3 DNA: TGTGCCAGCAGCTTCATGGGACTAGCTTCAGATACGCAGTATTTT
CDR3 protein: CASSFMGLASDTQYF

clone size: NA
V gene: TRBV6-5
J gene: TRBJ1-6
D gene: TRBD1
CDR3 DNA: TGTGCCAGCAGTTCCGGGACAGGCCGGTCACCCCTCCACTTT
CDR3 protein: CASSSGTGRSPLHF